This T cell receptor beta chain was identified in a study of identical twins. Trimming left V 2 bases short and J 8 bases short, with 15 bases between. The germline CDR1 and CDR2 sequences are MNHEY and SVGAGI. The CDR3 loop spans 14 amino acids. Each CDR3 protein gets one entry after TCRdb re-called the 5' RACE reads with MiXCR. Here the sample spans roughly 720,000 distinct CDR3 sequences, 18% being singletons. In addition, the sample was reused for a study of T cells expressing NK-cell markers.

This rearrangement joins TRBV6-5 to TRBJ1-2; D is ambiguous. The material sequenced was PBMCs. The sequence was obtained from a woman younger than 35 in good health. As DNA, the CDR3 is TGTGCCAGCAGTTACACATATACTTCTATGGGCTACACCTTC. Translation gives CASSYTYTSMGYTF.